The present T cell receptor beta chain was sequenced within a study of T cells in Graves' hyperthyroidism and ophthalmopathy. The table lists this clonotype with many counts. Its antigen is as yet unknown. CDR1 and CDR2 from the germline V gene are MNHNS and SASEGT. This CDR3 has 15 amino acids. V shed 5 bases and J shed 1 base, with 14 bases lying between them. Overall study results and limits: Most thyroid-expanded clonotypes above 0.001 were also found in blood.

Exclusion of a patient resulted from uncontrolled infection, other autoimmune disease, pregnancy or lactation. The sample, blood from the first hyperthyroidism diagnosis, precedes any ophthalmopathy symptoms. PBMCs were derived from about 10 ml fresh peripheral blood. It was RNA transcripts that yielded the amplified TCR beta CDR3 regions. First-round RT-PCR of the TCR CDR3 relied on the HTBI primer set. TCRdb called the multiplex PCR reads again in MiXCR, with one record for every CDR3 protein. The top ten clones hold more than 20% of a sample with fewer than 500,000 distinct CDR3 sequences, roughly 13% of them seen once.

The V gene is TRBV6-1, the J gene TRBJ1-1; D is unclear. The origin of this receptor is a man aged 30 to 39 with Graves' hyperthyroidism that later progressed to Graves' ophthalmopathy. Sequences were obtained from blood. The chain's CDR3 is CASSLLPAGNTEAFF. Written as DNA, the CDR3 is TGTGCCAGCAGTCTACTCCCGGCAGGGAACACTGAAGCTTTCTTT.